These 2 T cell receptor beta chains came from one sample sequenced in a study of cytomegalovirus exposure and HLA in healthy donors (dated by TCRdb to about 2017). Receptors were amplified or captured by the immunoSEQ multiplex PCR assay. The multiplex PCR relied on a mix of 60 forward primers for TCR Vbeta segments and 13 reverse primers for TCR Jbeta segments. TCRdb holds this immuneACCESS table with in-frame rearrangements only. Some clones are missing; in checked studies, unresolved V genes explain under half, and the rest has no known cause. The sample table contains roughly 150,000 clones; only one count was recorded for roughly 82% of them. 6.6% of the sample belongs to the ten largest clones. Specimen: PBMCs. All receptors come from a woman aged 45-65 years in good health and CMV-seropositive.

The chain links TRBV7-9 to TRBJ2-7; D possibly corresponds to TRBD1 (6 bases). CDR1 and CDR2 (germline): SEHNR, FQNEAQ (reference sequence). Trimming pared 3 bases from V and 1 base from J, leaving 13 bases between. This CDR3 region has 15 residues. The CDR3 region has the DNA TGTGCCAGCAGCTTTAGTAAGGGACATTCCTACGAGCAGTACTTC. This codes for CASSFSKGHSYEQYF.

The V gene is TRBV7-9, the J gene TRBJ2-2; 8 bases are a match to TRBD1. The CDR3 sequence is 15 residues long. Germline lookup yields CDR1 SEHNR and CDR2 FQNEAQ (reference sequence). V lost 7 bases to trimming and J lost 1 base; unmatched junction nucleotides: 5. The CDR3 DNA sequence: TGTGCCAGCATCGGGACAGGAATGAACACCGGGGAGCTGTTTTTT. Its protein product is CASIGTGMNTGELFF.